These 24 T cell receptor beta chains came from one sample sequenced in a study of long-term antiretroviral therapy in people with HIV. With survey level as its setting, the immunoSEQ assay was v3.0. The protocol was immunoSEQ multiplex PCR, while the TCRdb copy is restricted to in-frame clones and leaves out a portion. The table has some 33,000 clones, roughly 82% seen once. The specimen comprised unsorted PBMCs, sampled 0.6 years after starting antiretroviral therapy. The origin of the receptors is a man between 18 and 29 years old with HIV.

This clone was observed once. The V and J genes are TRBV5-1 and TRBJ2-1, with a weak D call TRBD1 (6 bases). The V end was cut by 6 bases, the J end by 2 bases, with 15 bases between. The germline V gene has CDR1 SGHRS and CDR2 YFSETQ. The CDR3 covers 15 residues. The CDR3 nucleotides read TGCGCCAGCAATAACCAGGGGAGCGCCTACAATGAGCAGTTCTTC. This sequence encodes CASNNQGSAYNEQFF.

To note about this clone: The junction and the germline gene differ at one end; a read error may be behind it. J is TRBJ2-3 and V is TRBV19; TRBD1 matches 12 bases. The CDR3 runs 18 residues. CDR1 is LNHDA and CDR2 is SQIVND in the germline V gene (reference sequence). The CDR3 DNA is TGTGCCGGTAGCGCGGGACAGGGGGCGGTGAAGTCGGCAGATACGCAGTATTTT. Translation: CAGSAGQGAVKSADTQYF.

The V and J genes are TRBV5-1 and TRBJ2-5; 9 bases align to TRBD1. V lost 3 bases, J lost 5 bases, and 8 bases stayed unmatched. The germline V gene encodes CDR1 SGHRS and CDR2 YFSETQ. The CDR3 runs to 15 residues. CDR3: CASSSTGGGGETQYF. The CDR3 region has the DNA TGCGCCAGCAGCTCCACAGGGGGCGGTGGGGAGACCCAGTACTTC.

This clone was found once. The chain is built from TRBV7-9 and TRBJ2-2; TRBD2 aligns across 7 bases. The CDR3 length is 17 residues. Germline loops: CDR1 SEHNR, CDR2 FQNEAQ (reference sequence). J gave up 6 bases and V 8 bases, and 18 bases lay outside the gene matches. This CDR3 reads CASGDGRTRNLAGELFF. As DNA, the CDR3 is TGTGCCAGCGGAGACGGGAGGACCCGAAATCTCGCCGGGGAGCTGTTTTTT.

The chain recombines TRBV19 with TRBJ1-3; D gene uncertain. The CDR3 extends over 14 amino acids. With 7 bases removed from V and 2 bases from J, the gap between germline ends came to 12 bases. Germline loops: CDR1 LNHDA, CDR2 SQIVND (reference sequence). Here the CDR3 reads CASTPLSTGNTIYF. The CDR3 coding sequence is TGTGCCAGTACTCCACTCTCTACTGGAAACACCATATATTTT. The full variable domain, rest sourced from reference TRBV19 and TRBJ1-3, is DGGITQSPKYLFRKEGQNVTLSCEQNLNHDAMYWYRQDPGQGLRLIYYSQIVNDFQKGDIAEGYSVSREKKESFPLTVTSAQKNPTAFYLCASTPLSTGNTIYFGEGSWLTVV.

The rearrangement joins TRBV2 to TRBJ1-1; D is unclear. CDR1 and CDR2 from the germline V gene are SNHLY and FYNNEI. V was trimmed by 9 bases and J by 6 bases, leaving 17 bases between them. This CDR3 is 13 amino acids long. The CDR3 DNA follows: TGTGCCAGGGGGAAGGGAGGCTTACCTGAAGCTTTCTTT. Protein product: CARGKGGLPEAFF.

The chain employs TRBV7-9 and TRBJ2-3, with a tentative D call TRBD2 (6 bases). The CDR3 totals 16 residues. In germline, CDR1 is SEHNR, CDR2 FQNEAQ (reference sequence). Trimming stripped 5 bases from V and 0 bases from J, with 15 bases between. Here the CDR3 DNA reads TGTGCCAGCAGCCCGAGTGGGGGGTCTAGCACAGATACGCAGTATTTT. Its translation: CASSPSGGSSTDTQYF.

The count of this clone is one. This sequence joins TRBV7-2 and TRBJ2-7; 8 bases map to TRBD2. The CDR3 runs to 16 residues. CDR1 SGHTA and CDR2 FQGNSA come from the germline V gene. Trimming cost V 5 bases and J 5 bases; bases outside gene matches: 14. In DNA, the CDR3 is TGTGCCAGCAGCCTTAACCTAGCGGGCTGGAGCGACGAGCAGTACTTC. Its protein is CASSLNLAGWSDEQYF.

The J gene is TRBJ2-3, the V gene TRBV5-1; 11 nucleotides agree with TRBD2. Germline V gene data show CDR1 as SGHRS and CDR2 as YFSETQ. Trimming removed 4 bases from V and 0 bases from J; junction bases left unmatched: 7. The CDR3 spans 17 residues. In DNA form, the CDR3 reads TGCGCCAGCAGCCCCCGGGGACTAGCGGAAAGCACAGATACGCAGTATTTT. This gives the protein CASSPRGLAESTDTQYF.

In DNA, the CDR3 is TGCGCCAGCAGCCAAGATCCTCTTGGCGGGAGCACAGATACGCAGTATTTT. This gives the protein CASSQDPLGGSTDTQYF. The V and J genes are TRBV4-3 and TRBJ2-3, with a possible D match to TRBD2 (5 bases). Germline values: CDR1 LGHNA, CDR2 YSLEER. V was cut by 0 bases and J by 0 bases, with 13 bases left in between. This CDR3 has 17 amino acids.

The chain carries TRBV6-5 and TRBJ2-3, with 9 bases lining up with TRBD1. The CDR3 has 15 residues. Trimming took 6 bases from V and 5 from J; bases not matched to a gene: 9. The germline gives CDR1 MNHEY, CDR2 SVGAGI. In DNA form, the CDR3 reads TGTGCCAGCAGACCACAGGGGGCGATTCAAGATACGCAGTATTTT. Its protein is CASRPQGAIQDTQYF.

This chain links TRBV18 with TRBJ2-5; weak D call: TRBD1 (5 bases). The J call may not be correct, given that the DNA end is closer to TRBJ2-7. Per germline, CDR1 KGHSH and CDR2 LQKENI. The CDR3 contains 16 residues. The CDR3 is CASSEQASLTTNEQYF. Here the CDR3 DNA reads TGTGCCAGCTCAGAACAGGCGTCGTTGACCACCAACGAGCAGTACTTC.

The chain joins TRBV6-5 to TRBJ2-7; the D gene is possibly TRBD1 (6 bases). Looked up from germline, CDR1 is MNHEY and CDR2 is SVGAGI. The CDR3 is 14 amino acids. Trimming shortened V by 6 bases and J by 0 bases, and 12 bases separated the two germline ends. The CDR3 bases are TGTGCCAGCAGCGAAGGGGGTTTCTCCTACGAGCAGTACTTC. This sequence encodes CASSEGGFSYEQYF.

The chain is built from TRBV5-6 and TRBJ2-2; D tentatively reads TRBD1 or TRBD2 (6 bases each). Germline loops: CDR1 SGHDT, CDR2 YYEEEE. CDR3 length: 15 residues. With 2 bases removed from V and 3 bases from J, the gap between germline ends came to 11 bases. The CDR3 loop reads CASSLGGRDTGELFF. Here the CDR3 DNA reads TGTGCCAGCAGCTTAGGGGGGCGCGACACCGGGGAGCTGTTTTTT.

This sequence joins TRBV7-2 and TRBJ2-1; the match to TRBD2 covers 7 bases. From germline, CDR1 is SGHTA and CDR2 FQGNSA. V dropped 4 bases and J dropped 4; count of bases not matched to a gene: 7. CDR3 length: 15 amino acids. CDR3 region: CASSSERGLYNEQFF. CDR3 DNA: TGTGCCAGCAGCTCCGAGCGGGGTCTTTACAATGAGCAGTTCTTC.

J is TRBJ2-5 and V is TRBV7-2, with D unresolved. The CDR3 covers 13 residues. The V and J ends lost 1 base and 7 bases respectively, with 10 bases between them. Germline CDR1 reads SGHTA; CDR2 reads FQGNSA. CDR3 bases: TGTGCCAGCAGCTTAGAAGGGTTTGGGACCCAGTACTTC. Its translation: CASSLEGFGTQYF.

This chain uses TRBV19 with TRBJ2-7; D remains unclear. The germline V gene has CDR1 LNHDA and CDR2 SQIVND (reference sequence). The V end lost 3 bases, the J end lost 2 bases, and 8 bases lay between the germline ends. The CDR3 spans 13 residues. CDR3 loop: CASSIAGTYEQYF. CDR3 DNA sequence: TGTGCCAGTAGTATTGCAGGAACCTACGAGCAGTACTTC.

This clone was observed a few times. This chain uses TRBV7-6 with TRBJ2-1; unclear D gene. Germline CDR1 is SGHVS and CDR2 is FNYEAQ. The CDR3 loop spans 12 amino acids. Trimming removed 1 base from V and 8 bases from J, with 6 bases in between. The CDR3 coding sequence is TGTGCCAGCAGCTTAGGATATGATGAGCAGTTCTTC. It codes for CASSLGYDEQFF. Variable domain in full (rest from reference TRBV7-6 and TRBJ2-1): GAGVSQSPRYKVTKRGQDVALRCDPISGHVSLYWYRQALGQGPEFLTYFNYEAQQDKSGLPNDRFSAERPEGSISTLTIQRTEQRDSAMYRCASSLGYDEQFFGPGTRLTVL.

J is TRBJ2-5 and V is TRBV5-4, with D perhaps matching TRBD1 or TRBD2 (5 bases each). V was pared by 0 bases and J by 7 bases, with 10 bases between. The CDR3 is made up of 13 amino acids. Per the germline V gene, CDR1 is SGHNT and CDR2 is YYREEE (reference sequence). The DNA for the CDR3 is TGTGCCAGCAGCTTGGCGGGGCCGGGGACCCAGTACTTC. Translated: CASSLAGPGTQYF.

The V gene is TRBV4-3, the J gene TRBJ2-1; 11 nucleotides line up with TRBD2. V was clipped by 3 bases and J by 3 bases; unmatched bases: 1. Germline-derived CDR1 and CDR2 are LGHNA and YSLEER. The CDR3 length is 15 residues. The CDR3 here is CASSQGTSGYNEQFF. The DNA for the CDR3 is TGCGCCAGCAGCCAGGGGACTAGCGGCTACAATGAGCAGTTCTTC.

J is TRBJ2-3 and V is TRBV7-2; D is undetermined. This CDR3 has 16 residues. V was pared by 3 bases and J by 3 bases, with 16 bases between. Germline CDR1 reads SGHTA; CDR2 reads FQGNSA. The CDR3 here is CASSFDRAGGTDTQYF. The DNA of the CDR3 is TGTGCCAGCAGCTTCGATCGGGCTGGTGGGACAGATACGCAGTATTTT.

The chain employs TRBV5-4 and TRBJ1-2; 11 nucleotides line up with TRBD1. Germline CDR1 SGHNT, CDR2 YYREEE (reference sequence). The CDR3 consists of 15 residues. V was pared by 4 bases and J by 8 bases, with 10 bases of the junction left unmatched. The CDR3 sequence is CASSPYGQGAEGYTF. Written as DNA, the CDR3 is TGTGCCAGCAGCCCCTACGGACAGGGGGCTGAGGGCTACACCTTC.

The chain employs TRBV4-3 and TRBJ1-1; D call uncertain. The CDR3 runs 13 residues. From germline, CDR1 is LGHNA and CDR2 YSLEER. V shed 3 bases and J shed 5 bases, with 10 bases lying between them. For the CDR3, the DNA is TGCGCCAGCAGCCAGAACAGATTAACTGAAGCTTTCTTT. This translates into CASSQNRLTEAFF.

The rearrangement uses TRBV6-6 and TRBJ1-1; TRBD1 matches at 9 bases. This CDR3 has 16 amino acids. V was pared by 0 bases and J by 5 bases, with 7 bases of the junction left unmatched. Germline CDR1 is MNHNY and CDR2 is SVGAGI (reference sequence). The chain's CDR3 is CASSYSKGQGRTEAFF. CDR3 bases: TGTGCCAGCAGTTACTCTAAAGGACAGGGGAGAACTGAAGCTTTCTTT.